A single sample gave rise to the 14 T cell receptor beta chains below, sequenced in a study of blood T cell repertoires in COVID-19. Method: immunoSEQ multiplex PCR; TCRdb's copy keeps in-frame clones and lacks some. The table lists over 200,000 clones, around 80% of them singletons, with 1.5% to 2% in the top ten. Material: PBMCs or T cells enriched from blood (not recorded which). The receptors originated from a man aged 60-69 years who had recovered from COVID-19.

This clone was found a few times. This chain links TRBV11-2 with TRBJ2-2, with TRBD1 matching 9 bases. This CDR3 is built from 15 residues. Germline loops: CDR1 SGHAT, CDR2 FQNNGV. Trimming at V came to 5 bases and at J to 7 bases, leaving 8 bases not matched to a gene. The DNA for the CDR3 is TGTGCCAGCAGCCCTCCGGACAGGGGAATCGGGGAGCTGTTTTTT. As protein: CASSPPDRGIGELFF.

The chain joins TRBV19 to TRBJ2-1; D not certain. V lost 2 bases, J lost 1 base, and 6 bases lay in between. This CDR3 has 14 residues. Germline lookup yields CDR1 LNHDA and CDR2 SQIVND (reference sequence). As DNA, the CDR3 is TGTGCCAGTAGTATAATCTTATCCTACAATGAGCAGTTCTTC. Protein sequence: CASSIILSYNEQFF.

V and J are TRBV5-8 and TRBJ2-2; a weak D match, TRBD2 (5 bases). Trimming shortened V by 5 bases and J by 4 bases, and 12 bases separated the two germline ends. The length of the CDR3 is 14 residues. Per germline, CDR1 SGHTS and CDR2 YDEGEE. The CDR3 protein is CASRRGSVTGELFF. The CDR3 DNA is TGTGCCAGCAGGCGAGGGTCTGTCACCGGGGAGCTGTTTTTT. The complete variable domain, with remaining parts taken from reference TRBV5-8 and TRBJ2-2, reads EAGVTQSPTHLIKTRGQQATLRCSPISGHTSVYWYQQALGLGLQFLLWYDEGEERNRGNFPPRFSGRQFPNYSSELNVNALELEDSALYLCASRRGSVTGELFFGEGSRLTVL.

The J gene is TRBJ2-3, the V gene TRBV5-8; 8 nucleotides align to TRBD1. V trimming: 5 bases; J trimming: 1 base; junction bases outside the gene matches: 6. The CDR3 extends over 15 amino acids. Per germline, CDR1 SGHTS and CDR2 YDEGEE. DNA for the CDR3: TGTGCCAGCAGTCTGACAGGGGACGGCACAGATACGCAGTATTTT. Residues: CASSLTGDGTDTQYF.

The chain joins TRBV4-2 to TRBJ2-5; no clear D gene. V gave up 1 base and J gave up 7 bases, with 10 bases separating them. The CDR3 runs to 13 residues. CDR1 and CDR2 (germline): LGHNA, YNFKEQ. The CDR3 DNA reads TGTGCCAGCAGCCAAGGACCCCGGGTGACCCAGTACTTC. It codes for CASSQGPRVTQYF.

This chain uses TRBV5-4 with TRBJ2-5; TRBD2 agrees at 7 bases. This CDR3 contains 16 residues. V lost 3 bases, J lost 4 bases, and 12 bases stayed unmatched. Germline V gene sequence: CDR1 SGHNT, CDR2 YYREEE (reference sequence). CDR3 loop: CASSSNRLAVRETQYF. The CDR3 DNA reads TGTGCCAGCAGCTCCAACAGACTAGCTGTGCGAGAGACCCAGTACTTC.

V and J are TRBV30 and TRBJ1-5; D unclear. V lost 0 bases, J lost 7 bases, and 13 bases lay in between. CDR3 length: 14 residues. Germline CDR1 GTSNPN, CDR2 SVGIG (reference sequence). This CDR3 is CAWSVPREGQPQHF. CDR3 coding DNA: TGTGCCTGGAGTGTTCCTAGGGAGGGCCAGCCCCAGCATTTT.

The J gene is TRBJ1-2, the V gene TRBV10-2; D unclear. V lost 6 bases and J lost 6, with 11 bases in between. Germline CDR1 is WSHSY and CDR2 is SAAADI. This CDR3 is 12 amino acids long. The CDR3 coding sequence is TGCGCCAGCAGAGCCGGACTGAATGGCTACACCTTC. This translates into CASRAGLNGYTF.

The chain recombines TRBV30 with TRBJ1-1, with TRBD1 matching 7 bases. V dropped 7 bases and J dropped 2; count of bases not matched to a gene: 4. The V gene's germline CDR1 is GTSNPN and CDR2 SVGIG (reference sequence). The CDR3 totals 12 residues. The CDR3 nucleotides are TGTGCCTACAACAGGGGAAACACTGAAGCTTTCTTT. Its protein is CAYNRGNTEAFF.

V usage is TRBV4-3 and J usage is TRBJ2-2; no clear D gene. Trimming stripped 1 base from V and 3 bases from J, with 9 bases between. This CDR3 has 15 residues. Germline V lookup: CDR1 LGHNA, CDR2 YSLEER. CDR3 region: CASSQGGPYTGELFF. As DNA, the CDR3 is TGCGCCAGCAGCCAAGGTGGGCCGTACACCGGGGAGCTGTTTTTT.

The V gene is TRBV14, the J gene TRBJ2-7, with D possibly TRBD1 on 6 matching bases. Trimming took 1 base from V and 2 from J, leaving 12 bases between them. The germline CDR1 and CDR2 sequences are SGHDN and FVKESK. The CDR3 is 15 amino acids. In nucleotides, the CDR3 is TGTGCCAGCAGCCAAGTCGTGGGGGCGACCTACGAGCAGTACTTC. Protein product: CASSQVVGATYEQYF.

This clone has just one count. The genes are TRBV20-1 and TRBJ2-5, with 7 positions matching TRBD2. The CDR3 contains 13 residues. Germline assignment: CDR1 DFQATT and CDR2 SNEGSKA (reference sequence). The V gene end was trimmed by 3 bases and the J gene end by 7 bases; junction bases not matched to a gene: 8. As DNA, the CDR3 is TGCAGTGCTAGTCCTAGCGGCCCCGGGACCCAGTACTTC. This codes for CSASPSGPGTQYF.

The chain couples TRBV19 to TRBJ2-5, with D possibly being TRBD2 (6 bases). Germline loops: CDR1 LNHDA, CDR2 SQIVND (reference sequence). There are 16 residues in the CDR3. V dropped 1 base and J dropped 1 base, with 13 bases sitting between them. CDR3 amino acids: CASSIVPGAGQETQYF. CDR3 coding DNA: TGTGCCAGTAGTATAGTTCCCGGAGCGGGCCAAGAGACCCAGTACTTC.

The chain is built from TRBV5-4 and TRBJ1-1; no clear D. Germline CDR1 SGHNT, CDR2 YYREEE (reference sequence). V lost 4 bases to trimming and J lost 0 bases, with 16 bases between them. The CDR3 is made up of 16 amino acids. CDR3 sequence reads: CASSRSSPQLNTEAFF. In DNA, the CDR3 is TGTGCCAGCAGCCGAAGCAGCCCACAGCTGAACACTGAAGCTTTCTTT.